One and the same sample provided the 3 T cell receptor beta chains below, sequenced in a study of blood T cell repertoires in COVID-19 (dated by TCRdb to the early 2020s). The library was built by means of the immunoSEQ multiplex PCR assay. TCRdb's version of the immuneACCESS table is confined to in-frame rearrangements and falls short of the full clone set. An unresolved V gene accounts for under half of the shortfall where checked; the remainder is of unknown origin. The sample table lists a few hundred thousand clones, about four fifths of them with a count of one. The ten largest clones take up about 3.6% of the sample. Specimen: peripheral blood. Source of these receptors: a woman older than 75 with acute or convalescent COVID-19.

This clone was detected once. The V gene is TRBV18, the J gene TRBJ2-1, with 10 bases identical to TRBD2. CDR1 and CDR2 from the germline V gene are KGHSH and LQKENI. Losses at the gene ends were 0 bases for V and 6 bases for J; bases not matched to a gene: 2. The CDR3 totals 15 residues. Here the CDR3 reads CASSPPERGGNEQFF. The CDR3 DNA reads as TGTGCCAGCTCACCACCGGAGCGGGGGGGCAATGAGCAGTTCTTC.

This sequence joins TRBV4-3 and TRBJ1-6; TRBD1 agrees at 11 bases. The CDR3 covers 17 residues. Germline V gene lookup returns CDR1 LGHNA and CDR2 YSLEER. V shed 4 bases, J shed 5 bases, and the junction held 7 bases outside the gene matches. The CDR3 DNA reads TGCGCCAGCAGCCGAGGGACAGGGGGTTCTGATAATTCACCCCTCCACTTT. Translated: CASSRGTGGSDNSPLHF.

V gene TRBV29-1 combines with J gene TRBJ1-1; a possible D gene is TRBD1 (5 bases). CDR1 is SQVTM, CDR2 ANQGSEA, per germline. CDR3 length: 14 residues. Trimming cost V 6 bases and J 1 base, with 15 bases left between them. Here the CDR3 DNA reads TGCAGCGTGGTACGGGGGTCGCCGAACACTGAAGCTTTCTTT. Encoded protein: CSVVRGSPNTEAFF.